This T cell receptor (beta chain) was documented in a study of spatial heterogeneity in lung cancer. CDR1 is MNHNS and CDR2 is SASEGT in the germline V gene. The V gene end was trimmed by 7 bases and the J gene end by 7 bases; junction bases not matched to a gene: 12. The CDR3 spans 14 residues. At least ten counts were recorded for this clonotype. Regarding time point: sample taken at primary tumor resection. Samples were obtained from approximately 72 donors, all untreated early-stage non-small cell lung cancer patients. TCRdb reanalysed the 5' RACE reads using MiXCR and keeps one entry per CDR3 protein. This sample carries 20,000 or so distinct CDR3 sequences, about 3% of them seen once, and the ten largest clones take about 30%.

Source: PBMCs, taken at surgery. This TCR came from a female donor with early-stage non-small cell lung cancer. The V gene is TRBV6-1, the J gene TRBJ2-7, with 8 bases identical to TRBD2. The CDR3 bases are TGTGCCAGCACTCAGACTAGCGTCGCCATAGAGCAGTACTTC. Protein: CASTQTSVAIEQYF.